This entry concerns a single T cell receptor beta chain. No antigen is known for it. This sample is part of a study of cytomegalovirus exposure and HLA in healthy donors. The V gene's germline CDR1 is GTSNPN and CDR2 SVGIG (reference sequence). This CDR3 is built from 15 residues. The ends were cut back, 5 bases at V and 1 base at J, with 15 bases in the middle. Donors counted as nominally healthy when sampled, yet unrecorded immune exposures were likely. Primers for the PCR totalled 60 Vbeta and 13 Jbeta. Here immunoSEQ multiplex PCR was the method, and the copy in TCRdb shows in-frame clones only, minus some. The repertoire holds about 190,000 clones, with 81% as singletons. Study conclusions and caveats: Usually a TCR sequence was rare, but some public TCRs were found in many donors.

V is TRBV30 and J is TRBJ1-5; D is undetermined. The sequenced sample was PBMCs. The sequence derives from a young woman in good health and CMV-seropositive. CDR3: CAWSAEGRSNQPQHF. CDR3 DNA sequence: TGTGCCTGGTCAGCGGAGGGCAGAAGCAATCAGCCCCAGCATTTT.